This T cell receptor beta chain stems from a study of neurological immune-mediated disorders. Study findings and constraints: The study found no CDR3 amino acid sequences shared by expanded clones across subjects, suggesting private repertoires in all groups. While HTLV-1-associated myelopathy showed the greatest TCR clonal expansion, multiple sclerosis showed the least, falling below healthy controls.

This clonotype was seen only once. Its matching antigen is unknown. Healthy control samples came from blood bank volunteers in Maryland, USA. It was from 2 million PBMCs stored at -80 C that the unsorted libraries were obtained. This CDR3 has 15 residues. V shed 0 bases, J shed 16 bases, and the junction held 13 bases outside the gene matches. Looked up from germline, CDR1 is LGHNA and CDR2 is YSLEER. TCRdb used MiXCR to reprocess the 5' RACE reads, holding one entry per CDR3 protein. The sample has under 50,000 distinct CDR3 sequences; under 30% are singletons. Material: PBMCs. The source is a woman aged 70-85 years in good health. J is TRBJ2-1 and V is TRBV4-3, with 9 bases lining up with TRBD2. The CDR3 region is CASSQDLGLAGPGFF. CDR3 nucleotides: TGCGCCAGCAGCCAAGATCTTGGGCTAGCGGGACCTGGTTTCTTC.